A selection of T cell receptor beta chains follows, all from one sample in a study of metastatic and nonmetastatic thyroid tumors. TCRdb re-called the PCR reads through MiXCR. Among over 9,000 clones, around 40% were seen once, and the ten largest hold about 16%. Sequencing was carried out using tumor tissue. Every receptor here comes from a female donor with papillary thyroid cancer or a benign thyroid nodule (not recorded which). Some clones in this sample may be carry-over from other donors' samples. CDR3s include the opening cysteine and the closing phenylalanine or tryptophan. The order of the fields is J gene, D gene, V gene, clone size, CDR3 DNA, CDR3 protein. D genes are given only for firm matches. For some rows the clone size is stated as once, few or many, or as a class when expanded; others skip it.

TRBJ2-3,TRBD1,TRBV6-1,few,TGTGCCAGCAGTGGGACAGGTGACACAGATACGCAGTATTTT,CASSGTGDTDTQYF
TRBJ1-2,TRBD1,TRBV5-1,medium-sized,TGCGCCAGCAGCGTGACAGGGGGCGTGGATGGCTACACCTTC,CASSVTGGVDGYTF
TRBJ1-2,NA,TRBV13,NA,TGTGCCAGCAGCTTCGGGTGGGCCCGGCGGGACTATGGCTACACCTTC,CASSFGWARRDYGYTF
TRBJ1-1,NA,TRBV6-1,large,TGTGCCAGCAGTTCGGCGGGATACACTGAAGCTTTCTTT,CASSSAGYTEAFF
TRBJ2-1,TRBD2,TRBV10-3,few,TGTGCCATCAGTGAACCTAGCGGGGGTCACAGTGAGCAGTTCTTC,CAISEPSGGHSEQFF
TRBJ1-1,NA,TRBV29-1,NA,TGCAGCGTTCCAGGGGATTCTTCGAACGCTGAAGCTTTCTTT,CSVPGDSSNAEAFF
TRBJ1-5,NA,TRBV6-1,NA,TGTGCCAGCAGACTTACCCCAACAGGGAGTCAGCCCCAGCATTTT,CASRLTPTGSQPQHF
TRBJ1-2,TRBD1,TRBV6-1,NA,TGTGCCAGCAGTCTTAACAGGGGATGGAACTATGGCTACACCTTC,CASSLNRGWNYGYTF
TRBJ2-7,NA,TRBV7-9,NA,TGTGCCAGCAGCTCTCCAGGACTTCGTTACGAGCAGTACTTC,CASSSPGLRYEQYF
TRBJ2-7,TRBD1,TRBV6-1,few,TGTGCCACCGTTGTGGGACAGGGATCCCAAGAGCAGTACTTC,CATVVGQGSQEQYF
TRBJ2-2,NA,TRBV11-1,NA,TGTGCCAGCAGCTCGGGTGGCGGGGAGCTGTTTTTT,CASSSGGGELFF
TRBJ2-1,TRBD1,TRBV24-1,NA,TGTGCCACCAGTGACCGGACAGGGTCTGAGGGGAGCAATGAGCAGTTCTTC,CATSDRTGSEGSNEQFF
TRBJ2-1,TRBD2,TRBV20-1,NA,TGCAGTGCTAGAGTGCGGGAGGGCCTTTCGAATGAGCAGTTCTTC,CSARVREGLSNEQFF
TRBJ2-2,NA,TRBV11-3,NA,TGTGCCAGCAGCTTAGGTCCCAGTACCGGGGAGCTGTTTTTT,CASSLGPSTGELFF
TRBJ2-3,NA,TRBV30,many,TGTGCCTGGAGTAGTCGGGACTCCTTTACAGATACGCAGTATTTT,CAWSSRDSFTDTQYF
TRBJ1-1,NA,TRBV6-1,few,TGTGCCAGCACCCTTCGCGGGCTGTCGAACACTGAAGCTTTCTTT,CASTLRGLSNTEAFF
TRBJ2-1,NA,TRBV12-3/TRBV12-4,NA,TGTGCCAGCAGTTTAGAGGGGACTCCGCTCAACGAGCAGTTCTTC,CASSLEGTPLNEQFF
TRBJ1-1,NA,TRBV19,large,TGTGCCAGTAGTATTTCCGGCAAAATTGAAGCTTTCTTT,CASSISGKIEAFF
TRBJ2-2,NA,TRBV6-4,NA,TGTGCCAGCAGTGACGGGGACACCGGGGAGCTGTTTTTT,CASSDGDTGELFF
TRBJ1-2,NA,TRBV7-8,NA,TGTGCCAGCAGTGGAGGGAGCTACTATGGCTACACCTTC,CASSGGSYYGYTF
TRBJ2-7,TRBD1,TRBV12-3/TRBV12-4,few,TGTGCCAGCAGGGCAGGGGGCTACGAGCAGTACTTC,CASRAGGYEQYF
TRBJ2-7,NA,TRBV27,NA,TGTGCCAGCAGTAAGGGGGAGGGCCTTGGCTCCTACGAGCAGTACTTC,CASSKGEGLGSYEQYF
TRBJ1-2,TRBD1,TRBV19,NA,TGTGCCTCTGACCGGAGGACAGGGGAGAACTATGGCTACACCTTC,CASDRRTGENYGYTF
TRBJ1-2,NA,TRBV2,NA,TGTGCCAGCAGCGGGGCGGAGTCCTATGGCTACACCTTC,CASSGAESYGYTF
TRBJ1-1,NA,TRBV28,once,TGTGCCAGCAGTTTTTCAACTGAAGCTTTCTTT,CASSFSTEAFF
TRBJ1-6,NA,TRBV2,NA,TGTGCCAGCAGTGAGATAAGGGGGATGTCACCCCTCCACTTT,CASSEIRGMSPLHF
TRBJ2-2,TRBD1,TRBV18,NA,TGTGCCAGCTCGAACAATAAAGGACAGGGGTCCGCCGGGGAGCTGTTTTTT,CASSNNKGQGSAGELFF
TRBJ1-1,NA,TRBV6-5,few,TGTGCCAGCAGTTCAGAAGGGCTTCGGACTGAAGCTTTCTTT,CASSSEGLRTEAFF
TRBJ1-2,NA,TRBV9,NA,TGTGCCAGCAGCGTAGGGCAGGGGACTGGCTACACCTTC,CASSVGQGTGYTF
TRBJ2-7,TRBD2,TRBV3-1,NA,TGTGCCAGCAGTCCTAGCGGGAGGGCTAATGGCGAGCAGTACTTC,CASSPSGRANGEQYF
TRBJ2-7,NA,TRBV6-2/TRBV6-3,NA,TGTGCCACCGCTGAGCACGGTCGCTCCTACGAGCAGTACTTC,CATAEHGRSYEQYF
TRBJ2-2,NA,TRBV12-3/TRBV12-4,NA,TGTGCCAGCAGTTTTCCCCCTTCACAGGTATACCCCGGGGAGCTGTTTTTT,CASSFPPSQVYPGELFF
TRBJ1-2,TRBD1,TRBV9,NA,TGTGCCAGCAGCGTCTCTATGGGACAGGGGGGCTATGGCTACACCTTC,CASSVSMGQGGYGYTF
TRBJ2-3,NA,TRBV5-1,NA,TGCGCCAGCAGCTTGGGACTTGGCACAGATACTCAGTATTTT,CASSLGLGTDTQYF
TRBJ2-3,NA,TRBV5-8,many,TGTGCCAGCAGCTTGGGGCAGGGGAGAGGGACTAGCACAGATACGCAGTATTTT,CASSLGQGRGTSTDTQYF
TRBJ2-3,NA,TRBV15,NA,TGTGCCACCAAGCGAAGGACAAGTGAGACAGATACGCAGTATTTT,CATKRRTSETDTQYF
TRBJ2-1,NA,TRBV20-1,NA,TGCAGTGCCGGTTGGGCCGAGAACAATGAGCAGTTCTTC,CSAGWAENNEQFF
TRBJ2-7,NA,TRBV4-1,NA,TGCGCCAGCAGCCAAGAAATGAGTTCCGAGCAGTACTTC,CASSQEMSSEQYF
TRBJ1-2,NA,TRBV4-3,NA,TGCGCCAGCAGCCAAGGGTTTGGGGGCGAAGGCCATGGCTACACCTTC,CASSQGFGGEGHGYTF
TRBJ2-3,TRBD1,TRBV20-1,NA,TGCAGTGCAAAGGCGCATGACAGGGGGCGGACAGATACGCAGTATTTT,CSAKAHDRGRTDTQYF
TRBJ2-2,NA,TRBV7-2,NA,TGTGCCAGCAGCTTAGATCCCTACACCGGGGAGCTGTTTTTT,CASSLDPYTGELFF
TRBJ2-7,TRBD1,TRBV6-2/TRBV6-3,NA,TGTGCCAGCAGTTACTCGGGACAGGGTGTTTCGAACGAGCAGTACTTC,CASSYSGQGVSNEQYF
TRBJ2-1,NA,TRBV19,NA,TGTGCCTCGGTCCGCGGCCGTGGCGACAATGAGCAGTTCTTC,CASVRGRGDNEQFF
TRBJ2-1,TRBD1,TRBV5-1,NA,TGCGCCAGCAGTCAAGGCGGGACAGGGAACAATGAGCAGTTCTTC,CASSQGGTGNNEQFF
TRBJ2-7,TRBD1,TRBV6-2/TRBV6-3,few,TGTGCCAGCAGTTACCAGAGACAGGGCCACGAGCAGTACTTC,CASSYQRQGHEQYF
TRBJ1-4,NA,TRBV19,NA,TGTGCCAGTAGTATCCGGCAGGGGAATGAAAAACTGTTTTTT,CASSIRQGNEKLFF
TRBJ2-3,TRBD2,TRBV5-1,NA,TGCGCCAGCAGCTTGGAACTAGCGCCTTCTAGCACAGATACGCAGTATTTT,CASSLELAPSSTDTQYF
TRBJ2-2,TRBD2,TRBV4-2,NA,TGTGCCAGCAGCCAACCAGCGGGAGGTTTGTCCGCGAACACCGGGGAGCTGTTTTTT,CASSQPAGGLSANTGELFF
TRBJ1-6,NA,TRBV20-1,NA,TGCAGTGCTAACCCTCGCGGGAGGGATTCACCCCTCCACTTT,CSANPRGRDSPLHF
TRBJ1-6,NA,TRBV11-2,few,TGTGCCAGCAGCTCCCGGACAGAAGGATCACCCCTCCACTTT,CASSSRTEGSPLHF
TRBJ2-5,NA,TRBV9,NA,TGTGCCAGCAGCGTAGTGTCTGCTCCGGGGGAGACCCAGTACTTC,CASSVVSAPGETQYF
TRBJ1-5,NA,TRBV30,NA,TGTGCCTGGTGTCAGGGGAGCAATCAGCCCCAGCATTTT,CAWCQGSNQPQHF
TRBJ2-5,TRBD2,TRBV7-9,NA,TGTGCCAGCAGCCACCGGACTAGCGGGGGCGAGACCCAGTACTTC,CASSHRTSGGETQYF
TRBJ2-2,TRBD1,TRBV10-3,NA,TGTGCCATCAGACCGGACAGGGGAGACACCGGGGAGCTGTTTTTT,CAIRPDRGDTGELFF
TRBJ2-1,TRBD2,TRBV20-1,NA,TGCAGTGCCCCGAGGCTAGCGGGAGGGATTGAGCAGTTCTTC,CSAPRLAGGIEQFF
TRBJ1-4,NA,TRBV5-1,few,TGCGCCAGCAGCCGTGAAGGGATTATAACTAATGAAAAACTGTTTTTT,CASSREGIITNEKLFF
TRBJ2-3,NA,TRBV27,few,TGTGCCAGCAGTTCTCCGGGAGGCACAGATACGCAGTATTTT,CASSSPGGTDTQYF
TRBJ2-1,TRBD2,TRBV20-1,few,TGCAGTGCTAGCAGCGGGGAAACTAGTTTGTTCTTC,CSASSGETSLFF
TRBJ2-3,TRBD2,TRBV27,NA,TGTGCCAGCAGTTTAGCGGGAGCCACAGATACGCAGTATTTT,CASSLAGATDTQYF
TRBJ2-1,TRBD2,TRBV12-3/TRBV12-4,NA,TGTGCCAGCAGGAGGACTAGCGGCTACTACAATGAGCAGTTCTTC,CASRRTSGYYNEQFF